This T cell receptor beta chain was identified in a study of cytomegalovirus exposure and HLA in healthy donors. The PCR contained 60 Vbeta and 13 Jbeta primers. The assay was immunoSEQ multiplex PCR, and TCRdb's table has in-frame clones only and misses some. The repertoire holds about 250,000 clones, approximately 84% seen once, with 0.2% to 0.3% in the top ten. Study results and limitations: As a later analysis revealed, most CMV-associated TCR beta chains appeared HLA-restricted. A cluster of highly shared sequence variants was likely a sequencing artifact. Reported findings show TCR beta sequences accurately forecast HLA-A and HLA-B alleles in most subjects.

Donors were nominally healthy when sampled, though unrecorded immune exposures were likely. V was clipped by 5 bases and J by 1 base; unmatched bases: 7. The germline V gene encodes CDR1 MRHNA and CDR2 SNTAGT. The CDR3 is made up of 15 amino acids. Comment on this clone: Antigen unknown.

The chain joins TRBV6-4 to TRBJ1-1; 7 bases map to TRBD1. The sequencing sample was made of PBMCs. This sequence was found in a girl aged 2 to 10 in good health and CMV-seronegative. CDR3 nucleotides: TGTGCCAGCAGTCACAGGGGCGGCAGGAACACTGAAGCTTTCTTT. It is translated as CASSHRGGRNTEAFF.